The T cell receptor (beta chain) described here comes from a study of Ad26.COV2.S vaccination and SARS-CoV-2 variants. Whole-study results and caveats: Reported findings describe substantial breadth in spike-specific CD8+ and CD4+ T cell responses following vaccination.

Profiled with immunoSEQ multiplex PCR; TCRdb holds only in-frame clones, not every one. The sample shows 300,000 to 400,000 clones, around 87% of them seen only once. Treatment specified: roughly 20 received Ad26.COV2.S at low or high dose, single or two shots; about 5 received placebo; per-sample allocation not given. Specimen acquisition occurred on day 63 following the initial vaccine or placebo injection. Points on this clone: What it recognizes is unknown.

Per the germline V gene, CDR1 is SGDLS and CDR2 is YYNGEE. This CDR3 is 12 amino acids long. The ends were cut back, 4 bases at V and 2 bases at J, with 6 bases in the middle. The receptor's source is a person aged 18-65 years who received the Ad26.COV2.S COVID-19 vaccine or a placebo. The chain uses TRBV9 and TRBJ1-2; a weak D match, TRBD1 (5 bases). Sample: peripheral blood, taken in a trial of Ad26.COV2.S vaccine versus placebo. CDR3 amino acids: CASSRQNYGYTF. CDR3 DNA: TGTGCCAGCAGCCGACAGAACTATGGCTACACCTTC.